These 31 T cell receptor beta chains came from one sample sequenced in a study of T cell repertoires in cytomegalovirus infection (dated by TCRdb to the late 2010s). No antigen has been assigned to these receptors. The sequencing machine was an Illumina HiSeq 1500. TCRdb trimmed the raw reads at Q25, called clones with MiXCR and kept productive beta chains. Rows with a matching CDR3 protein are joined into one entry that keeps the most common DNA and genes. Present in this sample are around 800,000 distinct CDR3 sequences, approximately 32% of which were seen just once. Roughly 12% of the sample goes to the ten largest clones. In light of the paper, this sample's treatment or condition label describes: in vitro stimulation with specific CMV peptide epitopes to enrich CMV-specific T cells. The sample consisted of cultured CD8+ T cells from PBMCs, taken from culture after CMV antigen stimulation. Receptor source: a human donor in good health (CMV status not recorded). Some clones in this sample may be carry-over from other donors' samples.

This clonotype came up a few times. The CDR3 region is CASSPASVGGETQYF. The CDR3 bases are TGTGCCAGCAGCCCAGCGAGCGTGGGTGGGGAGACCCAGTACTTC. The rearrangement links TRBV5-4 to TRBJ2-5; no clear D gene. Between the trimmed V and J ends, which lost 4 bases and 5 bases, there was a span of 18 bases. This CDR3 is 15 amino acids long. Germline CDR1 reads SGHNT; CDR2 reads YYREEE (reference sequence).

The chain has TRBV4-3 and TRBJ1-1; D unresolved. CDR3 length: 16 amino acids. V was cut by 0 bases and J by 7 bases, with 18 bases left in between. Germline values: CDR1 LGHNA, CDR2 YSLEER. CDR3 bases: TGCGCCAGCAGCCAAGATCGGCTCGTCGGGCTAGTTGAAGCTTTCTTT. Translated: CASSQDRLVGLVEAFF.

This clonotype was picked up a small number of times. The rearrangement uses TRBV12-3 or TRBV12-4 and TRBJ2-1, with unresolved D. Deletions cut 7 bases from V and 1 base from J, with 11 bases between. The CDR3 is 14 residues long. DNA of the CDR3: TGTGCCAGCACCCCTGGGCTGTCCTACAATGAGCAGTTCTTC. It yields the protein CASTPGLSYNEQFF.

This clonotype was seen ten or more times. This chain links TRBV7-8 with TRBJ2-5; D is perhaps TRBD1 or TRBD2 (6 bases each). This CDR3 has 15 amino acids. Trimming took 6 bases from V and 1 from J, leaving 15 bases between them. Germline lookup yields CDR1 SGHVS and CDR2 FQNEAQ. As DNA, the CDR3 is TGTGCCAGCAGTCCCCCGGGGGCGCTCCAAGAGACCCAGTACTTC. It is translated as CASSPPGALQETQYF.

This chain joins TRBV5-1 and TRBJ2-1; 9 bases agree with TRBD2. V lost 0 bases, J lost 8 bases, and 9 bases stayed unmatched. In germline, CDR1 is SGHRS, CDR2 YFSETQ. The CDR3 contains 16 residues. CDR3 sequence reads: CASSLEARGGLDEQFF. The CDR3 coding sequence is TGCGCCAGCAGCTTGGAGGCGCGGGGGGGCCTCGATGAGCAGTTCTTC.

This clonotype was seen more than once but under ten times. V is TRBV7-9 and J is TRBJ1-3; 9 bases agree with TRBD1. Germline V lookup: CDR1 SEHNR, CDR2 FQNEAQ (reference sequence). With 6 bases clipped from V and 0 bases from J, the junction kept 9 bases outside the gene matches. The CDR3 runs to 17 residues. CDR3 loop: CASRLQGAIHSGNTIYF. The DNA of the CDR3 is TGTGCCAGCAGATTACAGGGGGCCATCCACTCTGGAAACACCATATATTTT.

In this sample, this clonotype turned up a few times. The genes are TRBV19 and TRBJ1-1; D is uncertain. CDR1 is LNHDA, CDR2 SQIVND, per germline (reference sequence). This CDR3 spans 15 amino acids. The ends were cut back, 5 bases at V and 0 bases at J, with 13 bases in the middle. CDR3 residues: CASSPPTPMNTEAFF. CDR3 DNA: TGTGCCAGTAGTCCCCCGACACCTATGAACACTGAAGCTTTCTTT.

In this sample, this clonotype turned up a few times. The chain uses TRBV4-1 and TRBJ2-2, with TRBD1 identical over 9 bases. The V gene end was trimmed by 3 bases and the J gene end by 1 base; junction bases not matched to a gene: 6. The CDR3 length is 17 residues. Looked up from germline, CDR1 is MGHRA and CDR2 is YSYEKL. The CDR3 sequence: CASSHIPGQGNTGELFF. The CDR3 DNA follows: TGCGCCAGCAGCCATATCCCGGGACAGGGGAACACCGGGGAGCTGTTTTTT.

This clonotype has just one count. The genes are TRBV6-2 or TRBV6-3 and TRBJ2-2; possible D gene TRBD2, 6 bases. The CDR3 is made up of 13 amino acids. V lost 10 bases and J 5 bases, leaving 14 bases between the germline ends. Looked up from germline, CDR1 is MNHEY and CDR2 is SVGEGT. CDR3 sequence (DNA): TGTGCCACTGAGGGACTTCAAACCGGGGAGCTGTTTTTT. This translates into CATEGLQTGELFF.

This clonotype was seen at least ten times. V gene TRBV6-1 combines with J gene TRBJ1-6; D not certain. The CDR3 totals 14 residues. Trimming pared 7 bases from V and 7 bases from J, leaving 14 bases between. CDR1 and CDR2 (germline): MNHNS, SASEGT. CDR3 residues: CASIEGPGNSPLHF. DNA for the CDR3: TGTGCCAGCATCGAAGGGCCCGGGAATTCACCCCTCCACTTT.

The CDR3, as DNA: TGCGCCAGCAGCCAAGGGGGCGGGGGGGCCTTGAATGAGCAGTTCTTC. Its translation: CASSQGGGGALNEQFF. The rearrangement joins TRBV4-1 to TRBJ2-1; 9 bases are shared with TRBD2. The CDR3 has 16 residues. V lost 1 base to trimming and J lost 7 bases; unmatched junction nucleotides: 8. CDR1 and CDR2 from the germline V gene are MGHRA and YSYEKL.

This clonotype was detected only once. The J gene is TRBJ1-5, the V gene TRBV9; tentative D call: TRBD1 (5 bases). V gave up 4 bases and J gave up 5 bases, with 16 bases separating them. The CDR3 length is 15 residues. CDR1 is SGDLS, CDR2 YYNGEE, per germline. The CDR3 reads CASSRGGDSYQPQHF. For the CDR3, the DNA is TGTGCCAGCAGCCGCGGGGGGGATTCTTATCAGCCCCAGCATTTT. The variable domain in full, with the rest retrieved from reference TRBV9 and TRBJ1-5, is DSGVTQTPKHLITATGQRVTLRCSPRSGDLSVYWYQQSLDQGLQFLIQYYNGEERAKGNILERFSAQQFPDLHSELNLSSLELGDSALYFCASSRGGDSYQPQHFGDGTRLSIL.

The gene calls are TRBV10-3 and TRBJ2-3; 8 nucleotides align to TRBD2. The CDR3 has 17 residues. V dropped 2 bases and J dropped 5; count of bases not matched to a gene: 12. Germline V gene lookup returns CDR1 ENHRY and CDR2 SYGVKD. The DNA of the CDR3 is TGTGCCATCAGTGAGCGGGGTGGCGGGGGGTCCGAAGATACGCAGTATTTT. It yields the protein CAISERGGGGSEDTQYF.

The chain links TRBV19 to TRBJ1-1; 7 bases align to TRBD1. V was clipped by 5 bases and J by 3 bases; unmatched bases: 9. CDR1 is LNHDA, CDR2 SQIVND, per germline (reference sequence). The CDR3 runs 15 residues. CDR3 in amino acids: CASSLRQGDYTEAFF. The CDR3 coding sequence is TGTGCCAGTAGTCTCAGACAGGGTGATTACACTGAAGCTTTCTTT.

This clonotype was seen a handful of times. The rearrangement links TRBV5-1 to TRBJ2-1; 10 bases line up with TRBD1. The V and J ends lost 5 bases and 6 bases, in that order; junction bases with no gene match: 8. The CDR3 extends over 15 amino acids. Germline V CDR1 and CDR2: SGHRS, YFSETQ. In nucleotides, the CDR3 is TGCGCCAGCAGATCCGGACAGGGGGGAGGCAATGAGCAGTTCTTC. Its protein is CASRSGQGGGNEQFF.

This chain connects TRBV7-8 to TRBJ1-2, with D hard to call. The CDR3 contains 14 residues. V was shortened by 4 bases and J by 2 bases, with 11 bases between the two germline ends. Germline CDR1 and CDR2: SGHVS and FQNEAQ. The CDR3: CASSSQGPNYGYTF. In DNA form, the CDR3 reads TGTGCCAGCAGCTCTCAAGGGCCCAACTATGGCTACACCTTC.

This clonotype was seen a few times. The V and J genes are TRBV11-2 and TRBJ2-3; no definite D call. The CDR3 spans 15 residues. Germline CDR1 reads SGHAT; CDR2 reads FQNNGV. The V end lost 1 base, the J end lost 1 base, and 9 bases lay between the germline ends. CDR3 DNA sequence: TGTGCCAGCAGCTTAGTTCATCTCGGCACAGATACGCAGTATTTT. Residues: CASSLVHLGTDTQYF.

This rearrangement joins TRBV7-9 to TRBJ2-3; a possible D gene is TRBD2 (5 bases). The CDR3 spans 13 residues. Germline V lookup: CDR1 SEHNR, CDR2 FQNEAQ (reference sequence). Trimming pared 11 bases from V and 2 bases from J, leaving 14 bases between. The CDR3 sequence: CAYPGDYTDTQYF. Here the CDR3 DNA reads TGTGCCTACCCCGGTGACTACACAGATACGCAGTATTTT.

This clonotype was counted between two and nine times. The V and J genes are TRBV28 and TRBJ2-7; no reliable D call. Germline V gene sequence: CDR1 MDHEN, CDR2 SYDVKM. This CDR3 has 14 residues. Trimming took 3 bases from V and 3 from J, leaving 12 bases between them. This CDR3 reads CASSFAKMSYEQYV. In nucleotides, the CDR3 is TGTGCCAGCAGTTTCGCCAAAATGAGCTACGAGCAGTACGTC.

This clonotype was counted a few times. CDR3 coding DNA: TGCAGTGCTGGGGGGTCGAGCTACGAGCAGTACTTC. Amino acids: CSAGGSSYEQYF. The chain has TRBV20-1 and TRBJ2-7; perhaps TRBD2 as D (6 bases). V shed 5 bases and J shed 3 bases, with 11 bases lying between them. This CDR3 has 12 residues. Germline CDR1 is DFQATT and CDR2 is SNEGSKA (reference sequence).

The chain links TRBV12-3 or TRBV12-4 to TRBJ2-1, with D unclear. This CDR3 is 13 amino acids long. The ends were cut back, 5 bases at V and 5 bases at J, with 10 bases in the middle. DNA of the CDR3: TGTGCCAGCAGTGAGATAAAAAACAATGAGCAGTTCTTC. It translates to CASSEIKNNEQFF.

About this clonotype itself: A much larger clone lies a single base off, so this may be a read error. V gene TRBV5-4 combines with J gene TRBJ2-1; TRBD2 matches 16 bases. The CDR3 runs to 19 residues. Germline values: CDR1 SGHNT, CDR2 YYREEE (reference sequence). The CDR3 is CVSSLDRGLAGGPYNEQFF. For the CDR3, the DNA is TGTGTCAGCAGCTTGGACCGGGGACTAGCGGGGGGGCCTTACAATGAGCAGTTCTTC.

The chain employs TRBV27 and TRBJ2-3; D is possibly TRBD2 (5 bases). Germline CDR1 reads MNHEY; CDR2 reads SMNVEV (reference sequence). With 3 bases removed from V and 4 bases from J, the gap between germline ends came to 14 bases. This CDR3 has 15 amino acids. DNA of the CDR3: TGTGCCAGCAGTTTTAGCCCCGAGGGAGCAGATACGCAGTATTTT. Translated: CASSFSPEGADTQYF.

The CDR3 nucleotides are TGTGCCAGCAGCTGGCTAGCGGGGGGGAAGGAGACCCAGTACTTC. This encodes CASSWLAGGKETQYF. The rearrangement joins TRBV7-9 to TRBJ2-5, with 12 nucleotides matching TRBD2. This CDR3 spans 15 amino acids. Germline CDR1 is SEHNR and CDR2 is FQNEAQ (reference sequence). Unmatched junction bases numbered 5, after V lost 4 bases and J lost 5 bases.

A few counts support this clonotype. The CDR3 DNA reads TGTGCCATCCTCCGCGGGCTTACCGGGACAGGCACCGGGGAGCTGTTTTTT. It codes for CAILRGLTGTGTGELFF. The chain couples TRBV10-3 to TRBJ2-2; TRBD1 agrees at 8 bases. V lost 8 bases to trimming and J lost 4 bases; unmatched junction nucleotides: 15. The CDR3 length is 17 residues. Germline V CDR1 and CDR2: ENHRY, SYGVKD.

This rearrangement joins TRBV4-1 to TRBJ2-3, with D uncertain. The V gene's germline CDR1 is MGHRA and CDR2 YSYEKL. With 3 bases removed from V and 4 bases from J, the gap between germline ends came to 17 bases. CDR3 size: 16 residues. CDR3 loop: CASSHKMGLQADTQYF. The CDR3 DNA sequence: TGCGCCAGCAGCCACAAGATGGGTCTTCAGGCAGATACGCAGTATTTT.

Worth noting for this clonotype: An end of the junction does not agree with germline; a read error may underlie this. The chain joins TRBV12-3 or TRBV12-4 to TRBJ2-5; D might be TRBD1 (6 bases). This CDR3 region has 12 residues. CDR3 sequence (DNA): TGTGCCAGCAGTTTAATACAGGGTTGGGTTTTCTTC. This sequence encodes CASSLIQGWVFF.

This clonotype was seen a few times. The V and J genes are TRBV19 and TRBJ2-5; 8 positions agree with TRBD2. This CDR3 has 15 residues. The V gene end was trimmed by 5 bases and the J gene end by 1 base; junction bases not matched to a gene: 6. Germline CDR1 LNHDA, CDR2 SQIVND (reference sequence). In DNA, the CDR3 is TGTGCCAGTAGTCCTGCGGGGGGCCGCCAAGAGACCCAGTACTTC. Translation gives CASSPAGGRQETQYF.

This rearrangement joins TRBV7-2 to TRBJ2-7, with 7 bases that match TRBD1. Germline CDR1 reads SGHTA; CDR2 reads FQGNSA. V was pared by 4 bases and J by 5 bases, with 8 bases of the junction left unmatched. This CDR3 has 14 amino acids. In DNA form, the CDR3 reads TGTGCCAGCAGCTATTCTAGGACAGGTGACGAGCAGTACGTC. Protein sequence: CASSYSRTGDEQYV.

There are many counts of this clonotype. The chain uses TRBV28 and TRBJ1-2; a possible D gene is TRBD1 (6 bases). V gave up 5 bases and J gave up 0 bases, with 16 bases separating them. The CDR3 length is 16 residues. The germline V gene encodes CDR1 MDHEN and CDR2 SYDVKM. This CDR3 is CASSPASGAANYGYTF. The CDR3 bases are TGTGCCAGCAGTCCAGCGTCAGGGGCGGCTAACTATGGCTACACCTTC.

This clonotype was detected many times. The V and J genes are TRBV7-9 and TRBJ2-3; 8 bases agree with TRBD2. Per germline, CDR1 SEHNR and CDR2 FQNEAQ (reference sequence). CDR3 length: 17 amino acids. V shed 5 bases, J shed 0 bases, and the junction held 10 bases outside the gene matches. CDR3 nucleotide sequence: TGTGCCAGCAGCCTAATCGCGGGGGGCCCGAGCACAGATACGCAGTATTTT. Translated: CASSLIAGGPSTDTQYF. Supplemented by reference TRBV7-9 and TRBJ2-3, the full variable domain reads DTGVSQNPRHKITKRGQNVTFRCDPISEHNRLYWYRQTLGQGPEFLTYFQNEAQLEKSRLLSDRFSAERPKGSFSTLEIQRTEQGDSAMYLCASSLIAGGPSTDTQYFGPGTRLTVL.